Following are 31 T cell receptor beta chains from one sample sequenced in a study of blood T cells in healthy people across ages. Primers used in a second PCR of roughly 6 to 12 cycles were a sample-barcoded 5' primer and a J-beta primer mix. In TCRdb, the 5' RACE reads were re-called with MiXCR into one record per CDR3 protein. The table includes about 1.6 million distinct CDR3 sequences, around 36% detected once. Sequenced: blood. All receptors come from a woman aged 30 to 39 in good health.

The CDR3 sequence: CATSRDRTRTGEQYF. As DNA, the CDR3 is TGTGCCACCAGCAGAGATAGGACTCGAACGGGGGAGCAGTACTTC. V gene TRBV15 combines with J gene TRBJ2-7; the D gene is possibly TRBD2 (5 bases). The germline V and J ends were trimmed by 0 bases and 7 bases, with 16 bases remaining between them. This CDR3 has 15 amino acids. Germline lookup yields CDR1 LNHNV and CDR2 YYDKDF (reference sequence). Looking up the rest from reference TRBV15 and TRBJ2-7 gives the full variable domain: DAMVIQNPRYQVTQFGKPVTLSCSQTLNHNVMYWYQQKSSQAPKLLFHYYDKDFNNEADTPDNFQSRRPNTSFCFLDIRSPGLGDTAMYLCATSRDRTRTGEQYFGPGTRLTVT.

This clonotype has only a few counts. The rearrangement uses TRBV28 and TRBJ1-2, with TRBD1 matching over 7 bases. V lost 5 bases to trimming and J lost 3 bases; unmatched junction nucleotides: 15. In germline, CDR1 is MDHEN, CDR2 SYDVKM. The CDR3 contains 17 residues. The CDR3 DNA reads TGTGCCAGCAGTCCCCGAATAGCGAGGGGGCGAGACTATGGCTACACCTTC. It specifies CASSPRIARGRDYGYTF.

A few counts support this clonotype. V is TRBV12-3 or TRBV12-4 and J is TRBJ2-3, with 9 bases aligning to TRBD2. The CDR3 runs 16 residues. V was clipped by 2 bases and J by 2 bases; unmatched bases: 5. The CDR3 spells CASSLSSGGVTDTQYF. Here the CDR3 DNA reads TGTGCCAGCAGTTTAAGTAGCGGGGGTGTCACAGATACGCAGTATTTT.

Only a few counts were recorded for this clonotype. J is TRBJ2-1 and V is TRBV5-8; 8 bases align to TRBD2. CDR1 and CDR2 from the germline V gene are SGHTS and YDEGEE. The CDR3 has 16 residues. After removal of 0 bases from V and 3 bases from J, the junction contained 5 bases not matched to a gene. The CDR3 coding sequence is TGTGCCAGCAGCTTGGGGGGCGGGGGGCACTACAATGAGCAGTTCTTC. This translates into CASSLGGGGHYNEQFF.

This clonotype was detected a few times. The chain employs TRBV24-1 and TRBJ1-5; D possibly corresponds to TRBD1 (6 bases). Looked up from germline, CDR1 is KGHDR and CDR2 is SFDVKD. With 3 bases removed from V and 0 bases from J, the gap between germline ends came to 8 bases. The CDR3 sequence is 15 residues long. The CDR3 region has the DNA TGTGCCACCAGTGATGCAGGGGATAGCAATCAGCCCCAGCATTTT. This gives the protein CATSDAGDSNQPQHF.

The genes are TRBV15 and TRBJ1-5, with D perhaps TRBD1 (5 bases). The V end was cut by 1 base, the J end by 4 bases, with 17 bases between. CDR1 LNHNV and CDR2 YYDKDF come from the germline V gene (reference sequence). CDR3 length: 17 amino acids. CDR3 in amino acids: CATSRVPGTKSNQPQHF. The CDR3 DNA reads as TGTGCCACCAGCAGAGTTCCCGGGACCAAATCTAATCAGCCCCAGCATTTT.

J is TRBJ1-2 and V is TRBV4-1, with 10 positions matching TRBD1. The germline gives CDR1 MGHRA, CDR2 YSYEKL. This CDR3 contains 16 residues. J was trimmed by 4 bases and V by 0 bases; bases with no gene match: 5. The CDR3 here is CASSQERTGGGYGYTF. Here the CDR3 DNA reads TGCGCCAGCAGCCAAGAGCGGACAGGGGGAGGCTATGGCTACACCTTC.

The chain couples TRBV6-5 to TRBJ2-6; the D gene could be TRBD1 or TRBD2 (5 bases each). V lost 1 base and J 0 bases, leaving 10 bases between the germline ends. The CDR3 consists of 17 residues. Germline V gene sequence: CDR1 MNHEY, CDR2 SVGAGI. CDR3 DNA: TGTGCCAGCAGTTACTGGGACGTTAGCTCTGGGGCCAACGTCCTGACTTTC. Its protein product is CASSYWDVSSGANVLTF.

This clonotype was observed a single time. J is TRBJ1-4 and V is TRBV30, with D perhaps TRBD1 (5 bases). Germline loops: CDR1 GTSNPN, CDR2 SVGIG (reference sequence). Between the trimmed V and J ends, which lost 1 base and 5 bases, there was a span of 8 bases. The CDR3 covers 13 residues. The CDR3 coding sequence is TGTGCCTGGAGTGGGGGGACGAATGAAAAACTGTTTTTT. Translation: CAWSGGTNEKLFF.

Ten or more counts support this clonotype. The rearrangement joins TRBV7-2 to TRBJ2-4; 12 nucleotides agree with TRBD2. Germline CDR1 reads SGHTA; CDR2 reads FQGNSA. Losses at the gene ends were 5 bases for V and 8 bases for J; bases not matched to a gene: 10. The CDR3 is 16 amino acids. The CDR3 bases are TGTGCCAGCAGCCCGACTAGCGGGGGACCTTCGGACATTCAGTACTTC. It codes for CASSPTSGGPSDIQYF.

This chain joins TRBV9 and TRBJ2-1, with TRBD2 as a possible D gene (5 bases). Germline CDR1 and CDR2: SGDLS and YYNGEE. Trimming removed 0 bases from V and 5 bases from J, with 18 bases in between. The CDR3 consists of 17 residues. CDR3 DNA: TGTGCCAGCAGCGTAGAAGTAGCGTCCAACGAGGACAATGAGCAGTTCTTC. As protein: CASSVEVASNEDNEQFF.

The rearrangement links TRBV5-4 to TRBJ2-3, with D maybe TRBD1 (6 bases). Trimming pared 0 bases from V and 4 bases from J, leaving 9 bases between. The CDR3 contains 14 residues. The germline V gene encodes CDR1 SGHNT and CDR2 YYREEE (reference sequence). CDR3 protein: CASSLDQGPDTQYF. CDR3 sequence (DNA): TGTGCCAGCAGCTTGGACCAGGGGCCAGATACGCAGTATTTT.

The sample holds a few counts of this clonotype. The CDR3 loop is CSASLSGSYNEQFF. As DNA, the CDR3 is TGCAGTGCTAGCCTTAGCGGGAGCTACAATGAGCAGTTCTTC. The chain recombines TRBV20-1 with TRBJ2-1; TRBD2 matches 9 bases. From germline, CDR1 is DFQATT and CDR2 SNEGSKA (reference sequence). V was pared by 3 bases and J by 3 bases, with 3 bases of the junction left unmatched. This CDR3 has 14 amino acids.

The V gene is TRBV5-1, the J gene TRBJ2-5; D unclear. The CDR3 loop spans 16 amino acids. Between the trimmed V and J ends, which lost 1 base and 3 bases, there was a span of 16 bases. Per germline, CDR1 SGHRS and CDR2 YFSETQ. The CDR3 DNA is TGCGCCAGCAGCTTGAGTAGGGCACGCCACGAAGAGACCCAGTACTTC. Its translation: CASSLSRARHEETQYF.

This clonotype was seen only once. The chain recombines TRBV5-5 with TRBJ2-7, with TRBD1 as a possible D gene (6 bases). Per germline, CDR1 SGHKS and CDR2 YYEKEE (reference sequence). CDR3 length: 15 residues. V was cut by 1 base and J by 2 bases, with 13 bases left in between. Here the CDR3 DNA reads TGTGCCAGCAGCTTGAATTGGGGGCCCGCCTACGAGCAGTACTTC. It encodes CASSLNWGPAYEQYF.

This clonotype was counted many times. The chain recombines TRBV15 with TRBJ1-4, with D uncertain. The ends were cut back, 0 bases at V and 7 bases at J, with 15 bases in the middle. The CDR3 is made up of 16 amino acids. Germline-derived CDR1 and CDR2 are LNHNV and YYDKDF (reference sequence). CDR3 bases: TGTGCCACCAGCAGAGATCGGCAACCATCAACTGAAAAACTGTTTTTT. Translated: CATSRDRQPSTEKLFF.

V usage is TRBV18 and J usage is TRBJ2-3; D is uncertain. This CDR3 contains 10 residues. In germline, CDR1 is KGHSH, CDR2 LQKENI. V gave up 5 bases and J gave up 6 bases, with 3 bases separating them. The CDR3 spells CASSMDTQYF. The CDR3 coding sequence is TGTGCCAGCTCAATGGATACGCAGTATTTT. The entire variable domain, with the rest obtained from reference TRBV18 and TRBJ2-3, is as follows: NAGVMQNPRHLVRRRGQEARLRCSPMKGHSHVYWYRQLPEEGLKFMVYLQKENIIDESGMPKERFSAEFPKEGPSILRIQQVVRGDSAAYFCASSMDTQYFGPGTRLTVL.

The chain links TRBV4-2 to TRBJ2-2; D possibly corresponds to TRBD2 (7 bases). V gave up 2 bases and J gave up 0 bases, with 13 bases separating them. The germline CDR1 and CDR2 sequences are LGHNA and YNFKEQ. The CDR3 contains 17 residues. The CDR3 spells CASSQPAGDTNTGELFF. CDR3 sequence (DNA): TGTGCCAGCAGCCAACCGGCGGGGGACACGAACACCGGGGAGCTGTTTTTT.

This clonotype was counted between two and nine times. The CDR3 protein is CASSPSPGIRGGYTF. The CDR3 nucleotides are TGTGCCAGCAGCCCCAGTCCAGGGATCAGGGGTGGCTACACCTTC. The chain has TRBV7-8 and TRBJ1-2; TRBD1 might be the D (6 bases). Trimming removed 5 bases at V and 7 bases at J, with 20 bases between. The CDR3 has 15 amino acids. CDR1 and CDR2 (germline): SGHVS, FQNEAQ.

This chain uses TRBV12-3 or TRBV12-4 with TRBJ1-5; no definite D call. The CDR3 runs 13 residues. Deletions cut 3 bases from V and 6 bases from J, with 9 bases between. The CDR3 spells CASSFERAQPQHF. The CDR3 DNA sequence: TGTGCCAGCAGTTTCGAGCGGGCTCAGCCCCAGCATTTT.

The chain uses TRBV7-9 and TRBJ1-1; D gene ambiguous. Trimming pared 5 bases from V and 1 base from J, leaving 20 bases between. CDR3 length: 17 amino acids. The germline V gene encodes CDR1 SEHNR and CDR2 FQNEAQ (reference sequence). This CDR3 is CASSPLDGETANTEAFF. The CDR3, as DNA: TGTGCCAGCAGCCCCCTCGATGGGGAAACAGCGAACACTGAAGCTTTCTTT.

J is TRBJ1-1 and V is TRBV13, with D unresolved. Trimming removed 5 bases from V and 8 bases from J, with 12 bases in between. Germline lookup yields CDR1 PRHDT and CDR2 FYEKMQ (reference sequence). The CDR3 consists of 12 residues. The CDR3 DNA reads TGTGCCAGCAGCGGTCAGGAGACCGAAGCTTTCTTT. The encoded protein is CASSGQETEAFF.

V usage is TRBV30 and J usage is TRBJ2-1, with D possibly being TRBD2 (5 bases). V shed 4 bases and J shed 2 bases, with 9 bases lying between them. The CDR3 length is 13 residues. Germline values: CDR1 GTSNPN, CDR2 SVGIG (reference sequence). This CDR3 reads CAWTDSAYNEQFF. The CDR3 DNA is TGTGCCTGGACGGACTCAGCCTACAATGAGCAGTTCTTC.

This clonotype was observed a single time. This chain joins TRBV7-9 and TRBJ1-4, with TRBD1 matching over 9 bases. Germline V gene data show CDR1 as SEHNR and CDR2 as FQNEAQ (reference sequence). This CDR3 has 20 residues. V lost 5 bases to trimming and J lost 3 bases; unmatched junction nucleotides: 19. CDR3 sequence reads: CASSLGPGTGRGGPNEKLFF. CDR3 DNA sequence: TGTGCCAGCAGCCTAGGACCCGGGACAGGGCGGGGAGGACCTAATGAAAAACTGTTTTTT.

As to this clonotype: Sequence at one end of the junction differs from germline and may be a read error. The chain carries TRBV10-3 and TRBJ1-1; maybe TRBD1 (6 bases). Germline loops: CDR1 ENHRY, CDR2 SYGVKD. The CDR3 covers 14 residues. The CDR3 DNA follows: TGTGCCAGCAGTGAAGCCGGCAGGGGCACTGAAGCTTTCTTT. The encoded protein is CASSEAGRGTEAFF.

The rearrangement links TRBV7-9 to TRBJ2-7; D uncertain. CDR3 length: 15 residues. The V gene's germline CDR1 is SEHNR and CDR2 FQNEAQ (reference sequence). The V end was cut by 4 bases, the J end by 2 bases, with 15 bases between. CDR3 nucleotide sequence: TGTGCCAGCAGCTACGGTCCTCTTCCTACCTACGAGCAGTACTTC. Encoded protein: CASSYGPLPTYEQYF.

With respect to this clonotype: At one boundary the junction diverges from the germline segment, which might be a read error. The CDR3 spells CSSSQTGPPDQYF. CDR3 bases: TGTTCCAGCAGCCAAACGGGACCCCCAGACCAGTACTTC. The chain joins TRBV7-9 to TRBJ2-5; D is possibly TRBD1 or TRBD2 (5 bases each). This CDR3 region has 13 residues. Germline V CDR1 and CDR2: SEHNR, FQNEAQ (reference sequence).

The genes are TRBV10-2 and TRBJ1-2, with 7 positions matching TRBD1. This CDR3 is 15 amino acids long. Germline V CDR1 and CDR2: WSHSY, SAAADI. With 7 bases clipped from V and 6 bases from J, the junction kept 14 bases outside the gene matches. Here the CDR3 reads CASTASRQGMDGYTF. The CDR3 nucleotides are TGCGCCAGCACCGCCTCACGACAGGGTATGGATGGCTACACCTTC.

In its sample, this clonotype was seen many times. CDR3 amino acids: CASSLPGTETQYF. The CDR3 DNA reads TGTGCCAGCAGTCTTCCGGGGACTGAGACCCAGTACTTC. V is TRBV28 and J is TRBJ2-5; TRBD2 might be the D (6 bases). Trimming removed 5 bases from V and 5 bases from J, with 12 bases in between. The germline V gene encodes CDR1 MDHEN and CDR2 SYDVKM. This CDR3 has 13 amino acids.

The rearrangement uses TRBV6-2 or TRBV6-3 and TRBJ2-1; possible D gene TRBD2, 5 bases. Germline CDR1 is MNHEY and CDR2 is SVGEGT. Trimming removed 6 bases from V and 6 bases from J, with 21 bases in between. This CDR3 has 16 amino acids. Here the CDR3 reads CASSLHAGYRCNEQFF. CDR3 sequence (DNA): TGTGCCAGCAGCCTCCATGCGGGCTACCGCTGCAATGAGCAGTTCTTC.

The genes are TRBV20-1 and TRBJ1-1; 8 positions agree with TRBD1. CDR1 DFQATT and CDR2 SNEGSKA come from the germline V gene (reference sequence). The CDR3 is 14 residues long. V trimming: 2 bases; J trimming: 6 bases; junction bases outside the gene matches: 8. CDR3: CSARQDRGGAEAFF. The CDR3 region has the DNA TGCAGTGCTAGACAAGACAGGGGAGGGGCTGAAGCTTTCTTT.